Below, 30 T cell receptor beta chains from the same sample are listed, as sequenced in a study of OX40 agonist ivuxolimab in advanced cancers. The assay was immunoSEQ multiplex PCR, and TCRdb's table has in-frame clones only and misses some. The data hold roughly 73,000 clones, with 84% observed a single time. The sample consisted of CD4+ or CD8+ T cells sorted from blood, taken in a trial of the OX40 agonist ivuxolimab. These TCRs come from an adult with an advanced solid tumor such as melanoma, head and neck, liver or kidney cancer.

The chain combines TRBV5-6 with TRBJ1-2, with D unclear. The germline V gene encodes CDR1 SGHDT and CDR2 YYEEEE. The CDR3 runs 12 residues. Deletions cut 0 bases from V and 4 bases from J, with 4 bases between. The chain's CDR3 is CASSLAGYGYTF. CDR3 nucleotides: TGTGCCAGCAGCTTGGCTGGCTATGGCTACACCTTC.

The chain has TRBV5-1 and TRBJ1-6; D call uncertain. V was clipped by 0 bases and J by 7 bases, with 14 bases between them. This CDR3 is built from 16 residues. Germline V CDR1 and CDR2: SGHRS, YFSETQ. The CDR3 DNA reads as TGCGCCAGCAGCTTGGTTGGTGACAATCGGAATTCACCCCTCCACTTT. Translating it yields CASSLVGDNRNSPLHF.

This rearrangement joins TRBV28 to TRBJ2-4; 8 nucleotides line up with TRBD1. Trimming cost V 6 bases and J 8 bases; bases outside gene matches: 18. There are 17 residues in the CDR3. In germline, CDR1 is MDHEN, CDR2 SYDVKM. The CDR3 is CASSVGGWRDRSYIQYF. For the CDR3, the DNA is TGTGCCAGCAGCGTAGGGGGTTGGAGGGACAGGTCATACATTCAGTACTTC.

The rearrangement uses TRBV28 and TRBJ2-7; TRBD1 aligns across 9 bases. CDR1 is MDHEN and CDR2 is SYDVKM in the germline V gene. Trimming at V came to 2 bases and at J to 1 base, leaving 3 bases not matched to a gene. This CDR3 region has 15 residues. CDR3 nucleotides: TGTGCCAGCAGTTTACAGGACAGGGGTTCCTACGAGCAGTACTTC. Protein sequence: CASSLQDRGSYEQYF.

The chain couples TRBV28 to TRBJ2-5, with D perhaps TRBD1 or TRBD2 (5 bases each). The CDR3 extends over 12 amino acids. CDR1 is MDHEN, CDR2 SYDVKM, per germline. V was clipped by 6 bases and J by 11 bases, with 16 bases between them. Written as DNA, the CDR3 is TGTGCCAGCAGCCCGGGACGGTCGAGGCAGTACTTC. It yields the protein CASSPGRSRQYF.

This chain links TRBV11-2 with TRBJ2-3, with TRBD1 as a possible D gene (5 bases). The CDR3 covers 15 residues. Per the germline V gene, CDR1 is SGHAT and CDR2 is FQNNGV. V lost 5 bases, J lost 4 bases, and 16 bases lay in between. CDR3 nucleotides: TGTGCCAGCAGCACCCTCAGGGCTTGGGCAGATACGCAGTATTTT. It specifies CASSTLRAWADTQYF.

The genes are TRBV28 and TRBJ2-7; 8 bases are a match to TRBD1. CDR1 is MDHEN, CDR2 SYDVKM, per germline. The CDR3 totals 15 residues. After removal of 4 bases from V and 0 bases from J, the junction contained 5 bases not matched to a gene. CDR3: CASSWTGSSSYEQYF. The CDR3 DNA follows: TGTGCCAGCAGTTGGACAGGGTCGAGCTCCTACGAGCAGTACTTC. Using reference TRBV28 and TRBJ2-7 for the parts outside the CDR3, the full variable domain is DVKVTQSSRYLVKRTGEKVFLECVQDMDHENMFWYRQDPGLGLRLIYFSYDVKMKEKGDIPEGYSVSREKKERFSLILESASTNQTSMYLCASSWTGSSSYEQYFGPGTRLTVT.

This clone is a singleton in its sample. The chain carries TRBV30 and TRBJ1-5; 9 bases line up with TRBD1. The CDR3 loop spans 16 amino acids. Per germline, CDR1 GTSNPN and CDR2 SVGIG (reference sequence). V gave up 3 bases and J gave up 7 bases; unmatched junction bases: 13. CDR3 in DNA: TGTGCCTGGAGGGACTCCGGGGGACAGGGACACCAGCCCCAGCATTTT. Protein: CAWRDSGGQGHQPQHF.

V gene TRBV4-2 combines with J gene TRBJ2-6, with unresolved D. The CDR3 consists of 18 residues. CDR1 is LGHNA, CDR2 YNFKEQ, per germline. V was shortened by 4 bases and J by 0 bases, with 16 bases between the two germline ends. For the CDR3, the DNA is TGTGCCAGCAGCCCGTCAGGTAGACGCCTCTCTGGGGCCAACGTCCTGACTTTC. Translated, it gives CASSPSGRRLSGANVLTF.

This rearrangement joins TRBV27 to TRBJ2-5; no firm D call. The V gene lost 4 bases and the J gene lost 2 bases, with 14 bases spanning the gap. CDR1 and CDR2 (germline): MNHEY, SMNVEV (reference sequence). The CDR3 sequence is 15 residues long. CDR3 coding DNA: TGTGCCAGCAGTTCCCCGCGAGGCGGACAAGAGACCCAGTACTTC. This sequence encodes CASSSPRGGQETQYF.

This rearrangement joins TRBV11-3 to TRBJ2-2; no clear D. This CDR3 is built from 14 residues. V gave up 3 bases and J gave up 1 base, with 6 bases separating them. Germline CDR1 SGHNT, CDR2 YENEEA. The DNA of the CDR3 is TGTGCCAGCAGCTTCCGACAGAACACCGGGGAGCTGTTTTTT. It translates to CASSFRQNTGELFF.

The count of this clone is one. This chain joins TRBV9 and TRBJ2-3; D may match TRBD1 or TRBD2 (5 bases each). The germline gives CDR1 SGDLS, CDR2 YYNGEE. V was clipped by 4 bases and J by 2 bases, with 20 bases between them. The CDR3 consists of 17 residues. DNA of the CDR3: TGTGCCAGCAGCCCCCCCCTGGGACGGTCTCCCACAGATACGCAGTATTTT. Protein product: CASSPPLGRSPTDTQYF.

The CDR3 here is CASSQAAGPTGELFF. CDR3 nucleotides: TGCGCCAGCAGCCAAGCGGCGGGACCAACCGGGGAGCTGTTTTTT. The gene calls are TRBV4-1 and TRBJ2-2; TRBD2 is a possible D gene (6 bases). Germline V gene data show CDR1 as MGHRA and CDR2 as YSYEKL. V was trimmed by 1 base and J by 5 bases, leaving 11 bases between them. The CDR3 covers 15 residues.

This chain connects TRBV4-3 to TRBJ2-7, with a weak D call TRBD2 (6 bases). Between the trimmed V and J ends, which lost 1 base and 4 bases, there was a span of 11 bases. The CDR3 is 14 amino acids. Germline V gene sequence: CDR1 LGHNA, CDR2 YSLEER. The CDR3 DNA reads as TGCGCCAGCAGCCAAGCGGGTGGGGGGTACGAGCAGTACTTC. Its translation is CASSQAGGGYEQYF.

V is TRBV2 and J is TRBJ2-1; 7 nucleotides line up with TRBD1. The CDR3 is 15 amino acids. CDR1 is SNHLY and CDR2 is FYNNEI in the germline V gene. V lost 8 bases, J lost 0 bases, and 7 bases stayed unmatched. The chain's CDR3 is CASGRTGPSYNEQFF. The CDR3 nucleotides are TGTGCCAGCGGGCGGACAGGACCCTCCTACAATGAGCAGTTCTTC.

The chain has TRBV7-9 and TRBJ2-7; 10 bases match TRBD2. CDR1 is SEHNR, CDR2 FQNEAQ, per germline (reference sequence). The CDR3 runs to 16 residues. V gave up 5 bases and J gave up 2 bases; unmatched junction bases: 9. The CDR3 region has the DNA TGTGCCAGCAGCCTATGGACTAGCGGAACAACCTACGAGCAGTACTTC. It yields the protein CASSLWTSGTTYEQYF.

The chain links TRBV29-1 to TRBJ2-5; perhaps D is TRBD1 or TRBD2 (5 bases each). Germline loops: CDR1 SQVTM, CDR2 ANQGSEA. The ends were cut back, 0 bases at V and 4 bases at J, with 6 bases in the middle. The CDR3 is made up of 12 amino acids. CDR3 loop: CSVEEGRETQYF. CDR3 DNA: TGCAGCGTTGAAGAGGGACGAGAGACCCAGTACTTC.

The V and J genes are TRBV28 and TRBJ1-1, with D hard to call. CDR1 is MDHEN, CDR2 SYDVKM, per germline. The CDR3 is 12 amino acids. V was shortened by 3 bases and J by 6 bases, with 8 bases between the two germline ends. The CDR3 loop is CASSLLNAEAFF. CDR3 DNA: TGTGCCAGCAGTTTGTTAAACGCTGAAGCTTTCTTT. The variable domain in full, completed from reference TRBV28 and TRBJ1-1, reads DVKVTQSSRYLVKRTGEKVFLECVQDMDHENMFWYRQDPGLGLRLIYFSYDVKMKEKGDIPEGYSVSREKKERFSLILESASTNQTSMYLCASSLLNAEAFFGQGTRLTVV.

The rearrangement links TRBV4-3 to TRBJ2-2, with 10 bases fitting TRBD2. The CDR3 has 18 amino acids. V dropped 0 bases and J dropped 2; count of bases not matched to a gene: 6. Germline lookup yields CDR1 LGHNA and CDR2 YSLEER. The CDR3, as DNA: TGCGCCAGCAGCCAAGAAACCCCTAGCGGGGGTAACACCGGGGAGCTGTTTTTT. Translation gives CASSQETPSGGNTGELFF.

The CDR3 protein is CASSPVTTLKETQYF. CDR3 nucleotides: TGTGCCAGTAGTCCCGTGACAACCCTCAAAGAGACCCAGTACTTC. This sequence joins TRBV19 and TRBJ2-5; D remains ambiguous. V was trimmed by 5 bases and J by 3 bases, leaving 16 bases between them. The CDR3 is 15 amino acids. CDR1 is LNHDA and CDR2 is SQIVND in the germline V gene (reference sequence).

The J gene is TRBJ2-2, the V gene TRBV9; weak D call: TRBD2 (6 bases). Trimming stripped 1 base from V and 1 base from J, with 11 bases between. CDR3 length: 16 residues. The germline V gene encodes CDR1 SGDLS and CDR2 YYNGEE. Here the CDR3 reads CASSVTAGWNTGELFF. The CDR3, as DNA: TGTGCCAGCAGCGTAACTGCGGGGTGGAACACCGGGGAGCTGTTTTTT.

CDR3 nucleotides: TGTGCCAGCAGCTTAGGGGGGACTACCGGTTACGAGCAGTACTTC. It encodes CASSLGGTTGYEQYF. The chain employs TRBV7-2 and TRBJ2-7; the match to TRBD2 covers 7 bases. The CDR3 sequence is 15 residues long. Germline values: CDR1 SGHTA, CDR2 FQGNSA. V trimming: 1 base; J trimming: 4 bases; junction bases outside the gene matches: 7.

The CDR3 protein is CASSWGGSETQYF. The CDR3 DNA reads TGTGCCAGCAGCTGGGGGGGGTCAGAGACCCAGTACTTC. J is TRBJ2-5 and V is TRBV7-8; 7 positions match TRBD2. Losses at the gene ends were 4 bases for V and 4 bases for J; bases not matched to a gene: 3. The CDR3 contains 13 residues. CDR1 is SGHVS and CDR2 is FQNEAQ in the germline V gene.

V gene TRBV19 combines with J gene TRBJ2-3, with a weak D call TRBD1 (5 bases). The CDR3 is 14 amino acids. From germline, CDR1 is LNHDA and CDR2 SQIVND (reference sequence). V lost 1 base, J lost 2 bases, and 7 bases lay in between. The CDR3 region has the DNA TGTGCCAGTAGTATAGCAGGGTTCACAGATACGCAGTATTTT. It translates to CASSIAGFTDTQYF.

The chain is built from TRBV19 and TRBJ2-1; D is perhaps TRBD1 (5 bases). The germline CDR1 and CDR2 sequences are LNHDA and SQIVND (reference sequence). V was cut by 1 base and J by 0 bases, with 10 bases left in between. The CDR3 consists of 16 residues. CDR3 loop: CASSIGQRRSYNEQFF. In DNA, the CDR3 is TGTGCCAGTAGTATAGGACAGCGTCGCTCCTACAATGAGCAGTTCTTC.

The chain has TRBV7-2 and TRBJ2-3, with unresolved D. V was clipped by 3 bases and J by 6 bases, with 10 bases between them. This CDR3 has 13 residues. From germline, CDR1 is SGHTA and CDR2 FQGNSA. DNA of the CDR3: TGTGCCAGCAGCTTGACACCCCAGGATACGCAGTATTTT. The encoded protein is CASSLTPQDTQYF.

This clone was counted a few times. J is TRBJ1-1 and V is TRBV29-1; D is unclear. This CDR3 comprises 10 residues. The germline V gene encodes CDR1 SQVTM and CDR2 ANQGSEA. V gave up 5 bases and J gave up 1 base, with 2 bases separating them. CDR3 protein: CSVKNTEAFF. The DNA of the CDR3 is TGCAGCGTTAAGAACACTGAAGCTTTCTTT.

This sequence joins TRBV6-5 and TRBJ2-4; no firm D call. Germline V CDR1 and CDR2: MNHEY, SVGAGI. V was clipped by 8 bases and J by 0 bases, with 8 bases between them. The CDR3 has 13 amino acids. The CDR3 loop is CASSPEAKNIQYF. CDR3 nucleotides: TGTGCCAGCTCCCCGGAAGCCAAAAACATTCAGTACTTC.

The V call is TRBV30, the J call TRBJ1-6; no firm D call. The CDR3 extends over 13 amino acids. Trimming stripped 3 bases from V and 9 bases from J, with 12 bases between. Germline assignment: CDR1 GTSNPN and CDR2 SVGIG (reference sequence). This CDR3 is CAWRARWSSPLHF. The CDR3 coding sequence is TGTGCCTGGAGGGCCCGATGGTCTTCACCCCTCCACTTT.

This clone was found once. The V gene is TRBV19, the J gene TRBJ2-2; 7 positions agree with TRBD1. V shed 4 bases and J 10 bases; nucleotides not matched to a gene: 9. Per the germline V gene, CDR1 is LNHDA and CDR2 is SQIVND (reference sequence). CDR3 length: 14 amino acids. CDR3 DNA sequence: TGTGCCAGTAGTAAACTGACAGGGTTGGAGGAGCTGTTTTTT. It is translated as CASSKLTGLEELFF.